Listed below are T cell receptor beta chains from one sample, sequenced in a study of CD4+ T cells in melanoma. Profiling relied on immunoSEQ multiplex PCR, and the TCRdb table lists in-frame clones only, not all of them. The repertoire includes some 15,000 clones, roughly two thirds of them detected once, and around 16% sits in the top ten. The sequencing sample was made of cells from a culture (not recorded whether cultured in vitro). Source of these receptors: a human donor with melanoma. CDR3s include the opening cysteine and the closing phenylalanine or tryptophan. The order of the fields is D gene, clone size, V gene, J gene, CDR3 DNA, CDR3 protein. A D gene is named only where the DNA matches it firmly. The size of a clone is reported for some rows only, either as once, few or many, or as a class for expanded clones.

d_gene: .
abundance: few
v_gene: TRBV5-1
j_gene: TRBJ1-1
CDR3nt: TGCGCCAGCAGCTTGGCCTTGGCCAGGGGACTGAACACTGAAGCTTTCTTT
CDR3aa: CASSLALARGLNTEAFF

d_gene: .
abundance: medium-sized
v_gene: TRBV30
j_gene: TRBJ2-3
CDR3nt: TGTGCCTCCCAACCATCCGGGACATCCACAGATACGCAGTATTTT
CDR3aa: CASQPSGTSTDTQYF

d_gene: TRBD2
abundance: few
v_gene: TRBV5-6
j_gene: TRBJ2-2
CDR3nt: TGTGCCAGCAGCCCCTTTCTGGGGGGGACCGGGGAGCTGTTTTTT
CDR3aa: CASSPFLGGTGELFF

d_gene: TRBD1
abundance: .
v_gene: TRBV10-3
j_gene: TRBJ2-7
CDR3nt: TGTGCCATCAGTGAGGACAGGGCACGGTACGAGCAGTACTTC
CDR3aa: CAISEDRARYEQYF

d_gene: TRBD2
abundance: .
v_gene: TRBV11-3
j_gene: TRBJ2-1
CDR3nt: TGTGCCAGCAGCCCTAGCGGGGGTTCTTACAATGAGCAGTTCTTC
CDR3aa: CASSPSGGSYNEQFF

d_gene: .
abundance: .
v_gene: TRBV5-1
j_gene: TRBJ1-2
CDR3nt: TGCGCCAGCAGCCGTACAGGGACAATCTATGGCTACACCTTC
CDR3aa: CASSRTGTIYGYTF

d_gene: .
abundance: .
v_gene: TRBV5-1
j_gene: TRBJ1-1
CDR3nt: TGCGCCAGCAGCTTGGCCGTGGGGGCATTCACTGAAGCTTTCTTT
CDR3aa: CASSLAVGAFTEAFF

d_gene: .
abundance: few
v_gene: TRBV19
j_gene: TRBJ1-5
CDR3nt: TGTGCCAGTAGTATTTGGGGTCACCCTCAGCCCCAGCATTTT
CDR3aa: CASSIWGHPQPQHF

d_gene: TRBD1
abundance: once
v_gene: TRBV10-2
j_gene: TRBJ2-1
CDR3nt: TGCGCCAGCGGGAACAGGGGCAATGAGCAGTTCTTC
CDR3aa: CASGNRGNEQFF

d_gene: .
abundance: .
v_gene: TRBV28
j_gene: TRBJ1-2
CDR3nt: TGTGCCAGCACGGTCAGGATTAACTATGGCTACACCTTC
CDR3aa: CASTVRINYGYTF

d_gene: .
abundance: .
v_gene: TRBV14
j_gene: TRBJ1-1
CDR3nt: TGTGCCAGCAGCCAAGGGCAGTTGAACACTGAAGCTTTCTTT
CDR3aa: CASSQGQLNTEAFF

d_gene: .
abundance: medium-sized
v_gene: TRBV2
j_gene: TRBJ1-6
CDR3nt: TGTGCCAGCAGCGTGGACCGAGCCGGAGAGGGTTCACCCCTCCACTTT
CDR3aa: CASSVDRAGEGSPLHF

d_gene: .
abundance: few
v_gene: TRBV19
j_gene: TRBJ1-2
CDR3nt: TGTGCCAGTAGTATGTGGGACCCGCGAAACCTATACTATGGCTACACCTTC
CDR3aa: CASSMWDPRNLYYGYTF

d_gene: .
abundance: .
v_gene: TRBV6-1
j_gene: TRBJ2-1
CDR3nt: TGTGCCAGCAGTGAAGAGCCACCGATACAGTTCTTC
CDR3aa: CASSEEPPIQFF

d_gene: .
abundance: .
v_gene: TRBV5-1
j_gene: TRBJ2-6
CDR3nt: TGCGCCAGCAGCTCCCCTGGGGCCAACGTCCTGACTTTC
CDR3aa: CASSSPGANVLTF

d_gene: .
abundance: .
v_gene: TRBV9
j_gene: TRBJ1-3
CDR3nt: TGTGCCAGCAGCGTAGCACAGGGCGGTAACACCATATATTTT
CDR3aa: CASSVAQGGNTIYF

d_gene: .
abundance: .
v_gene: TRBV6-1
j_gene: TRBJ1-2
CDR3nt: TGTGCCAGCAGTGATTTTTTGTTAGGCTACACCTTC
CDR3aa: CASSDFLLGYTF

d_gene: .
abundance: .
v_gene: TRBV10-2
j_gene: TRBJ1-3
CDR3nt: TGCGCCAGCAGCCCGGGCACTGGAAACACCATATATTTT
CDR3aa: CASSPGTGNTIYF

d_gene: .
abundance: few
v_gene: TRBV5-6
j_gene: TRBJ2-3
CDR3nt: TGTGCCAGCAGCTTGGCCCGGGGTACGCAGTATTTT
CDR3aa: CASSLARGTQYF

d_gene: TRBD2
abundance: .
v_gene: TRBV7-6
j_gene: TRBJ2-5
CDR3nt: TGTGCCAGCAGCCCCCGCCAAGGTAGCGGGGTCCAAGAGACCCAGTACTTC
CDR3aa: CASSPRQGSGVQETQYF

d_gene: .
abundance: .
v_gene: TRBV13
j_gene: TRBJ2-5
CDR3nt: TGTGCCAGCAGCTTAAGACTATTCCCGGGTGGAGAGACCCAGTACTTC
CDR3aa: CASSLRLFPGGETQYF

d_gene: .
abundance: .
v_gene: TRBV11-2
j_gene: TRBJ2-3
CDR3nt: TGTGCCAGCAGCTTAGACTCACGCAACGGAGATACGCAGTATTTT
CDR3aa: CASSLDSRNGDTQYF

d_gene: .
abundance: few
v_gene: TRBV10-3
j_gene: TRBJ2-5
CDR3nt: TGTGCCATCAGTGGCTCCCTCCCAGGCCAAGAGACCCAGTACTTC
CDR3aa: CAISGSLPGQETQYF

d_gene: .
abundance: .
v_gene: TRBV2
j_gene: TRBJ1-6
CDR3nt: TGTGCCAGCACCCTTCGCCGGAATTCACCCCTCCACTTT
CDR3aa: CASTLRRNSPLHF

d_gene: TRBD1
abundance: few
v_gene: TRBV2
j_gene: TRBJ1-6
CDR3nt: TGTGCCAGCAGTCTCACAGGGGCGAGTTCACCCCTCCACTTT
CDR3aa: CASSLTGASSPLHF

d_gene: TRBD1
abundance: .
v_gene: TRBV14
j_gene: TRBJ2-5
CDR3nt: TGTGCCAGCAGCCCCTCCTTAGGACAGGGCGAGGAGACCCAGTACTTC
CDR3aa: CASSPSLGQGEETQYF

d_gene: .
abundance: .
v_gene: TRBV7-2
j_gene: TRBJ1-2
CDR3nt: TGTGCCAGCAGCTTATCAGCTAACTATGGCTACACCTTC
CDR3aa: CASSLSANYGYTF

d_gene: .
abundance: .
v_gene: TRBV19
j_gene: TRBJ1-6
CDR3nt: TGTGCCAGTAGTACACGAAGGGGGAATTCACCCCTCCACTTT
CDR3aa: CASSTRRGNSPLHF

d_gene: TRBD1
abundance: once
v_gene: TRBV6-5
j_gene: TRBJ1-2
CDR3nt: TGTGCCAGCAGTTCCCCGGGACAGACGCATGGCTACACCTTC
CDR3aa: CASSSPGQTHGYTF

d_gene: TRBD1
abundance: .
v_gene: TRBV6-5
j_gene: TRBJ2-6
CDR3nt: TGTGCCAGCAGAGCACAGGGGTCAGGCGTCCTGACTTTC
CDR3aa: CASRAQGSGVLTF

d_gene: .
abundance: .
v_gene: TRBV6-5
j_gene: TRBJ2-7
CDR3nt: TGTGCCAGCAGTTTCAGGCGGAGGGCCTACGAGCAGTACTTC
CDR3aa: CASSFRRRAYEQYF

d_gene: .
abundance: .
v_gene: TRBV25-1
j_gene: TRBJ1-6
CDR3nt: TGTGCCAGCAGTGAATATAGGGGGACTCGCTATAATTCACCCCTCCACTTT
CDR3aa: CASSEYRGTRYNSPLHF

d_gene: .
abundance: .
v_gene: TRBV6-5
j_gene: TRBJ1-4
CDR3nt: TGTGCCAGCAGTTCCCGGGACGGACTAAATGAAAAACTGTTTTTT
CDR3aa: CASSSRDGLNEKLFF

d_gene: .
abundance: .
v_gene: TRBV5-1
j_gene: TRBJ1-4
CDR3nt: TGCGCCAGCAGCTTGGAATCACAGAACTATGAAAAACTGTTTTTT
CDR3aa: CASSLESQNYEKLFF

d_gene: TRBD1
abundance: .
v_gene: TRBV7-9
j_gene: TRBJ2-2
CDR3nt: TGTGCCAGCAGCGGACCGGGACAGGGGTACACCGGGGAGCTGTTTTTT
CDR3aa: CASSGPGQGYTGELFF

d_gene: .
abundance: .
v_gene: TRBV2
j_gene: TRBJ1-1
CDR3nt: TGTGCCAGCGACCGCGGGGGGGCGCGTGAAGCTTTCTTT
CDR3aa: CASDRGGAREAFF

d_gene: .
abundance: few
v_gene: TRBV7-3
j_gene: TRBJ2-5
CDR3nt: TGTGCCAGCAGCTCCCGGGCCGGGGAGACCCAGTACTTC
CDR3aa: CASSSRAGETQYF

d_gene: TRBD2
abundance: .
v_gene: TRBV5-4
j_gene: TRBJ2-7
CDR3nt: TGTGCCAGCAGCTTGGTTGGCGGCGGGGGGGCCCACGAGCAGTACTTC
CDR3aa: CASSLVGGGGAHEQYF

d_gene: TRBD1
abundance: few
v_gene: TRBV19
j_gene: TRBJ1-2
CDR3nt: TGTGCCAGTAGTATCGGGGACAGAGTACGGGGCTACACCTTC
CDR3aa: CASSIGDRVRGYTF

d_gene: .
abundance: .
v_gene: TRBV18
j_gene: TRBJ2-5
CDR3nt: TGTGCCAGCTCACCACGGCTAACAGAGACCCAGTACTTC
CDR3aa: CASSPRLTETQYF

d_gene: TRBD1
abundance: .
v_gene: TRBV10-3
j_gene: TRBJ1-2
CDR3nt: TGTGCCATCAGCGCCGCCGGGACAGCTAACTATGGCTACACCTTC
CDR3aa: CAISAAGTANYGYTF

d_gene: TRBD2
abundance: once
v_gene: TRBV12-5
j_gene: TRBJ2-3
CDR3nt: TGTGCTAGTGGGGCAGCGGGGGTAGTCGCAGATACGCAGTATTTT
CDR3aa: CASGAAGVVADTQYF

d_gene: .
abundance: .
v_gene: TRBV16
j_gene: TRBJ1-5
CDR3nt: TGTGCCAGCAGCCTTCACAGGGACCAGCCCCAGCATTTT
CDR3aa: CASSLHRDQPQHF

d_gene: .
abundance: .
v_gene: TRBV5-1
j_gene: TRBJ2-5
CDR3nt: TGCGCCAGCAGCTACCCGACAGGAGAAGGAGAGACCCAGTACTTC
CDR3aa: CASSYPTGEGETQYF

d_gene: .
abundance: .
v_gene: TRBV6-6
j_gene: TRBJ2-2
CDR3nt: TGTGCCAGCAGTTACAGGGGATCCGGGGAGCTGTTTTTT
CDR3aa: CASSYRGSGELFF

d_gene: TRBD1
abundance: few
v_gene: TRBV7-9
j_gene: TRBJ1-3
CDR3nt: TGTGCCAGCAGCCGCCCGGGACAGGCACAGACCGAACGAAACACCATATATTTT
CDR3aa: CASSRPGQAQTERNTIYF

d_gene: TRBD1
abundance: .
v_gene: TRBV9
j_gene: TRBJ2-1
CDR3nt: TGTGCCAGCAGCGTGGGGGGGACAGGGAGCTCCTACAATGAGCAGTTCTTC
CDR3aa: CASSVGGTGSSYNEQFF

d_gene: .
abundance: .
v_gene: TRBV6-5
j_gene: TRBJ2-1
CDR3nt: TGTGCCAGCAGCTTCAGAGGGATCACCTACAATGAGCAGTTCTTC
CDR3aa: CASSFRGITYNEQFF

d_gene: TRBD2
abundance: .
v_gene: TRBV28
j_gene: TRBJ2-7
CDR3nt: TGTGCCAGCAGTTTACGGGGAGGGTGGATCAACTACGAGCAGTACTTC
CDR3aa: CASSLRGGWINYEQYF

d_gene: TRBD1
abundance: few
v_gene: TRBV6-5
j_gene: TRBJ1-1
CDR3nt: TGTGCCAGCAGTTACCGTTGGACAGGTGGGAACACTGAAGCTTTCTTT
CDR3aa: CASSYRWTGGNTEAFF

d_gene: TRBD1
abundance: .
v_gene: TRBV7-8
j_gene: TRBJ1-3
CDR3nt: TGTGCCAGCAGCTTATTCCGGACAGGGGTCTCTGGAAACACCATATATTTT
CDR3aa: CASSLFRTGVSGNTIYF

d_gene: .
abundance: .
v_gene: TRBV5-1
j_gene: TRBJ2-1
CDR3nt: TGCGCCAGCAGGTCGGCGGGGCGTAACAATGAGCAGTTCTTC
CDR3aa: CASRSAGRNNEQFF

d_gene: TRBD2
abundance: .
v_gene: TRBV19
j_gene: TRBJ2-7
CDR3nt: TGTGCCAGTAGTACCATAGCGGGCTCCTACGAGCAGTACTTC
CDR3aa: CASSTIAGSYEQYF

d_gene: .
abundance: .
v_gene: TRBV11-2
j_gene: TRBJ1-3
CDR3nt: TGTGCCAGCAGCTTAGATGGAGCTAGGGGATCTGGAAACACCATATATTTT
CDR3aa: CASSLDGARGSGNTIYF

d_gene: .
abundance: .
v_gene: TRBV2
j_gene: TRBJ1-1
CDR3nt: TGTGCCAGCAGTGTAAGGGCCGAGGGCACTGAAGCTTTCTTT
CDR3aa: CASSVRAEGTEAFF

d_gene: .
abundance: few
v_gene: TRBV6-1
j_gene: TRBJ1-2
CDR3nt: TGTGCCAGCACGGGACAAATCGGCTATGGCTACACCTTC
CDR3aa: CASTGQIGYGYTF

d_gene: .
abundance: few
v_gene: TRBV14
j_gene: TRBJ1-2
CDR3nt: TGTGCCAGCAGCCAAGCGGGCAACATCGGTGGCTACACCTTC
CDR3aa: CASSQAGNIGGYTF

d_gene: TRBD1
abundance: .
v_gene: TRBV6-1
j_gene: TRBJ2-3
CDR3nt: TGTGCCAGCAGTGATCCGGGACAGGCCAACACAGATACGCAGTATTTT
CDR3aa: CASSDPGQANTDTQYF